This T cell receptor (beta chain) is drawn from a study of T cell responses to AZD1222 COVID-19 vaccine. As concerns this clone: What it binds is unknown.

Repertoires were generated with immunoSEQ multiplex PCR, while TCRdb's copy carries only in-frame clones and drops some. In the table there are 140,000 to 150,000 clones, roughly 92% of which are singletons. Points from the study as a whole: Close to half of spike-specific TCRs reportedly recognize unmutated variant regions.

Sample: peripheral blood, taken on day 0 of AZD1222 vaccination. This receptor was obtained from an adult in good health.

The CDR3: CASSLSGGDYGYTF. The CDR3 DNA follows: TGCGCCAGCAGCTTGTCAGGGGGAGACTATGGCTACACCTTC. The chain carries TRBV5-1 and TRBJ1-2, with 7 positions matching TRBD1. V gave up 1 base and J gave up 3 bases; unmatched junction bases: 3. The germline V gene has CDR1 SGHRS and CDR2 YFSETQ. The CDR3 covers 14 residues.